These T cell receptor beta chains were read from a single sample in a study of cytomegalovirus exposure and HLA in healthy donors. Profiling relied on immunoSEQ multiplex PCR, and the TCRdb table lists in-frame clones only, not all of them. The data hold about 69,000 clones, with less than 75% observed a single time. Sequenced sample: PBMCs. The receptors come from a woman between 25 and 40 years old in good health and CMV-seronegative. Each CDR3 is given with its conserved first and last residue. Each record gives: V gene, D gene, clone size, J gene, CDR3 length, CDR3 DNA, CDR3 protein. The D gene is left open where the match is weak. The listing skips clone size in some rows; elsewhere it reads once, few, many or a size class.

TRBV14,-,few,TRBJ2-5,15,TGTGCCAGCAGCCAAAGGTGGGGGGACCAAGAGACCCAGTACTTC,CASSQRWGDQETQYF
TRBV6-4,TRBD1,-,TRBJ2-2,15,TGTGCCAGCAGTGGTGGGACAGCGGACACCGGGGAGCTGTTTTTT,CASSGGTADTGELFF
TRBV5-1,TRBD1,-,TRBJ1-2,15,TGCGCCAGCAGCACTACCGACAGGGGGCCGGGTGGCTACACCTTC,CASSTTDRGPGGYTF
TRBV6-1,-,-,TRBJ2-7,15,TGTGCCAGCAGTGAACCCGGCGGATCAACCTACGAGCAGTACTTC,CASSEPGGSTYEQYF
TRBV11-3,TRBD1,-,TRBJ2-3,13,TGTGCCAGCAGCCCGACAGGGATGGATACGCAGTATTTT,CASSPTGMDTQYF
TRBV6-6,-,-,TRBJ2-7,15,TGTGCCAGCAGTTACCTCGCGGGACGGTCCTACGAGCAGTACTTC,CASSYLAGRSYEQYF
TRBV11-1,TRBD1,medium-sized,TRBJ2-1,17,TGTGCCAGCAGCTCTAGGGGGGTCAGGGGGCTCTACAATGAGCAGTTCTTC,CASSSRGVRGLYNEQFF
TRBV11-3,-,-,TRBJ1-1,15,TGTGCCAGCAGCTTAGATCAGCGGGGAACCACTGAAGCTTTCTTT,CASSLDQRGTTEAFF
TRBV7-9,TRBD1,-,TRBJ1-2,13,TGTGCCAGCAGCCGGGACAGCCTTGGGGGCTACACCTTC,CASSRDSLGGYTF
TRBV19,TRBD1,-,TRBJ2-7,19,TGTGCCAGTAGTATAGAGACAGGGGGCTTCCGGACTAGCAGCTACGAGCAGTACTTC,CASSIETGGFRTSSYEQYF
TRBV11-2,TRBD2,-,TRBJ2-3,17,TGTGCCAGCAGCTTAGAGGCTAGCGGGGGGAGCACAGATACGCAGTATTTT,CASSLEASGGSTDTQYF
TRBV5-1,-,-,TRBJ1-1,13,TGCGCCAGCAGCACGGTGGTTGAGACTGAAGCTTTCTTT,CASSTVVETEAFF
TRBV27,TRBD1,few,TRBJ1-4,15,TGTGCCAGCCTGAAATCAGGGGGCGCGTATGAAAAACTGTTTTTT,CASLKSGGAYEKLFF
TRBV11-2,TRBD2,-,TRBJ2-1,18,TGTGCCAGCAGCCCAAGGACTAGCGGGGTAAGCTCCTACAATGAGCAGTTCTTC,CASSPRTSGVSSYNEQFF
TRBV12-5,-,-,TRBJ2-1,16,TGTGCTAGTGCCCCGGGGGCTATACCAGGGGGCAATGAGCAGTTCTTC,CASAPGAIPGGNEQFF
TRBV10-1,TRBD1,-,TRBJ1-1,18,TGCGCCAGCAGTGAGAGGACAGGGGGGAGTATTATGAACACTGAAGCTTTCTTT,CASSERTGGSIMNTEAFF
TRBV15,-,-,TRBJ2-5,17,TGTGCCACCAGCAGTAATTTGGCATGGGCCTACCAAGAGACCCAGTACTTC,CATSSNLAWAYQETQYF
TRBV6-5,TRBD1,-,TRBJ1-2,14,TGTGCCAGCAGTTACCGGACAGGGATCTATGGCTACACCTTC,CASSYRTGIYGYTF
TRBV6-1,-,-,TRBJ1-2,12,TGTGCCAGCAGGCTTCCCGGGTATGGCTACACCTTC,CASRLPGYGYTF
TRBV29-1,-,-,TRBJ1-5,13,TGCAGCGTTATCACAGGCGGGGGTCAGCCCCAGCATTTT,CSVITGGGQPQHF
TRBV27,TRBD1,-,TRBJ1-4,16,TGTGCCAGCAGCACTAAGGACAGGGGGGCTAATGAAAAACTGTTTTTT,CASSTKDRGANEKLFF
TRBV11-2,-,-,TRBJ1-1,15,TGTGCCAGCAGCTTTGCCGGCGGTCCGAACACTGAAGCTTTCTTT,CASSFAGGPNTEAFF
TRBV10-3,-,few,TRBJ2-7,12,TGTGCTACCCGAGGTTCCGACTACGAGCAGTACTTC,CATRGSDYEQYF
TRBV7-2,TRBD2,-,TRBJ2-7,15,TGTGCCAGCAGCCTTAGCGGGGGGGGCCTCTACGAGCAGTACTTC,CASSLSGGGLYEQYF
TRBV5-4,-,-,TRBJ2-1,15,TGTGCCAGCAGCGAGGCGGGTATCTCCTACAATGAGCAGTTCTTC,CASSEAGISYNEQFF
TRBV19,-,-,TRBJ2-1,13,TGTGCCAGTAGTATGATCGGGGGAAATGAGCAGTTCTTC,CASSMIGGNEQFF
TRBV15,TRBD1,few,TRBJ1-5,16,TGTGCCACCAGCAGAGAGACAGGGGGCGGCAATCAGCCCCAGCATTTT,CATSRETGGGNQPQHF
TRBV5-6,TRBD1,-,TRBJ1-2,14,TGTGCCAGCAACCAGGGACAGCATCTCTATGGCTACACCTTC,CASNQGQHLYGYTF
TRBV25-1,TRBD1,-,TRBJ1-2,17,TGTGCCAGCAGTGACCTTGGGACAGGCGGATTGGACTATGGCTACACCTTC,CASSDLGTGGLDYGYTF
TRBV2,TRBD1,few,TRBJ1-5,15,TGTGCCAGCAGTCAAAACAGGGGGAGCAATCAGCCCCAGCATTTT,CASSQNRGSNQPQHF
TRBV4-1,TRBD1,few,TRBJ2-3,17,TGCGCCAGCAGCCCCGCAGGGACAGGGGGCGCCGAAGATACGCAGTATTTT,CASSPAGTGGAEDTQYF
TRBV18,-,-,TRBJ2-7,12,TGTGCCAGCTCAGACGGGTCCTACGAGCAGTACTTC,CASSDGSYEQYF
TRBV5-6,TRBD1,few,TRBJ1-4,15,TGTGCCAGCAGCTTTCCGACAGGGACTAATGAAAAACTGTTTTTT,CASSFPTGTNEKLFF
TRBV18,-,-,TRBJ1-6,16,TGTGCCAGCTCACCCATTCTGAGCTCCTATAATTCACCCCTCCACTTT,CASSPILSSYNSPLHF
TRBV27,-,-,TRBJ1-3,12,TGTGCAAGGCTGGGGGCAGGAAACACCATATATTTT,CARLGAGNTIYF
TRBV2,-,-,TRBJ1-3,18,TGTGCCAGCATGGGCCTCGCAGGGCAAGCAACCTCTGGAAACACCATATATTTT,CASMGLAGQATSGNTIYF
TRBV25-1,-,few,TRBJ2-2,15,TGTGCCAGCAGTGATCTAGTGGACAGCACCGGGGAGCTGTTTTTT,CASSDLVDSTGELFF
TRBV29-1,-,-,TRBJ2-7,12,TGCAGCGTGACTGAGCGCTCCTACGAGCAGTACTTC,CSVTERSYEQYF
TRBV28,-,few,TRBJ1-1,15,TGTGCCAGCAGTTTACCCGGGTCCAGGAACACTGAAGCTTTCTTT,CASSLPGSRNTEAFF
TRBV4-1,-,-,TRBJ1-2,14,TGCGCCAGCAGTACTTCAGGGGTTAGGAAGGGCTACACCTTC,CASSTSGVRKGYTF
TRBV15,TRBD2,-,TRBJ2-3,15,TGTGCCACCAGCCCTCGACTAGCGTCGGCAGATACGCAGTATTTT,CATSPRLASADTQYF
TRBV4-2,-,-,TRBJ2-7,17,TGTGCCAGCAGCCAAGATTACGGGCTCGCGGGTCGCTACGAGCAGTACTTC,CASSQDYGLAGRYEQYF
TRBV7-9,TRBD1,-,TRBJ1-6,13,TGTGCCAGCAGCTTATACAGGGGATCACCCCTCCACTTT,CASSLYRGSPLHF
TRBV7-2,TRBD2,-,TRBJ2-5,16,TGTGCCAGCAGCTTAGGACTAGCGGGGGGGAGAGAGACCCAGTACTTC,CASSLGLAGGRETQYF
TRBV6-5,-,few,TRBJ2-7,15,TGTGCCAGCAGTTCGCCGGGAAGAGAACTGTACGAGCAGTACTTC,CASSSPGRELYEQYF
TRBV6-5,TRBD2,-,TRBJ2-7,15,TGTGCCAGCGGCAAGCGGGGGGGCCTGGCCTACGAGCAGTACTTC,CASGKRGGLAYEQYF
TRBV7-8,TRBD2,-,TRBJ2-5,19,TGTGCCAGCAGCTTAGGGGGGACTAGCGGGGCAAACATACGCGAGACCCAGTACTTC,CASSLGGTSGANIRETQYF
TRBV7-9,-,few,TRBJ1-4,15,TGTGCCAGCAGCTTAGTACAGGCAACTAATGAAAAACTGTTTTTT,CASSLVQATNEKLFF
TRBV6-4,TRBD1,-,TRBJ1-1,14,TGTGCCAGCAGTGTTACAGGGGGAGACACTGAAGCTTTCTTT,CASSVTGGDTEAFF
TRBV5-1,-,-,TRBJ2-1,14,TGCGCCAGCAGCTTGCGACAGGCCCTCAATGAGCAGTTCTTC,CASSLRQALNEQFF
TRBV5-1,TRBD1,once,TRBJ2-7,14,TGCGCCAGCAGCCCCAGACAGGGGGCGTACGAGCAGTACTTC,CASSPRQGAYEQYF